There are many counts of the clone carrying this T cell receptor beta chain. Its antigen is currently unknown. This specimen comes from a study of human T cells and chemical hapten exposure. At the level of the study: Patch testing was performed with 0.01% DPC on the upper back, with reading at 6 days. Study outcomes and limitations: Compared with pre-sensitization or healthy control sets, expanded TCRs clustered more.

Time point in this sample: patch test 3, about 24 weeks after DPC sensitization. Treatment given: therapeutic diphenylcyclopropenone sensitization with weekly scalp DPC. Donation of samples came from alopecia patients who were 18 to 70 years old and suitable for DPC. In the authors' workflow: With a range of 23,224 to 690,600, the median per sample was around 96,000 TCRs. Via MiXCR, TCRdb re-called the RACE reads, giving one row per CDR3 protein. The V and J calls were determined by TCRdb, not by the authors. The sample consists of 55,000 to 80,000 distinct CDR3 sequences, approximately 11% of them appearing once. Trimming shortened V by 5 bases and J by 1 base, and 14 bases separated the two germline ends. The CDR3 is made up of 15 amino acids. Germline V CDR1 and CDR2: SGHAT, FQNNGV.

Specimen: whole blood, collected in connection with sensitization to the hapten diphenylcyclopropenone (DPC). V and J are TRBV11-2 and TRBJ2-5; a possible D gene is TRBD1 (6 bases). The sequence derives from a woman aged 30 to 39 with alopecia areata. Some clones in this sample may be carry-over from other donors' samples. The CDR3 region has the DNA TGTGCCAGCAGCCGCACCGGGACAATCCAAGAGACCCAGTACTTC. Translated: CASSRTGTIQETQYF. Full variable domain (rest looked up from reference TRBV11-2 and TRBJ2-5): EAGVAQSPRYKIIEKRQSVAFWCNPISGHATLYWYQQILGQGPKLLIQFQNNGVVDDSQLPKDRFSAERLKGVDSTLKIQPAKLEDSAVYLCASSRTGTIQETQYFGPGTRLLVL.